These T cell receptor beta chains were read from a single sample in a study of vaccination effects on CD4 cells after COVID-19. Generated by immunoSEQ multiplex PCR, the TCRdb table keeps only in-frame clones and is missing some. This table holds 20,000 to 30,000 clones, approximately 69% found once. Antigen specificity for these receptors is unknown. The sample in question was CD4+ T cells from PBMCs cultured with SARS-CoV-2 spike peptides, obtained after COVID-19 vaccination. These receptors were obtained from a human donor who received a COVID-19 vaccine. Each CDR3 is given with its conserved first and last residue. The D gene is left open where the match is weak. Part of the rows lack a size; the others show once, few, many or a class for expanded clones.

v_gene: TRBV9; d_gene: .; j_gene: TRBJ2-3; abundance: .; CDR3aa: CASSVDAGAADTQYF; CDR3nt: TGTGCCAGCAGCGTAGATGCCGGGGCGGCAGATACGCAGTATTTT
v_gene: TRBV5-8; d_gene: TRBD2; j_gene: TRBJ2-1; abundance: .; CDR3aa: CASSLQGSSGSNNEQFF; CDR3nt: TGTGCCAGCAGCTTACAAGGCTCTAGCGGGAGTAACAATGAGCAGTTCTTC
v_gene: TRBV29-1; d_gene: TRBD2; j_gene: TRBJ2-1; abundance: .; CDR3aa: CSVEAGGSYNEQFF; CDR3nt: TGCAGCGTTGAGGCGGGAGGCTCCTACAATGAGCAGTTCTTC
v_gene: TRBV20-1; d_gene: TRBD1; j_gene: TRBJ2-6; abundance: large; CDR3aa: CSASPIDRAGANVLTF; CDR3nt: TGCAGTGCTAGTCCTATAGACAGGGCTGGGGCCAACGTCCTGACTTTC
v_gene: TRBV6-6; d_gene: .; j_gene: TRBJ2-3; abundance: .; CDR3aa: CASSISTVTDTQYF; CDR3nt: TGTGCCAGCAGTATATCGACGGTTACAGATACGCAGTATTTT
v_gene: TRBV5-6; d_gene: .; j_gene: TRBJ1-5; abundance: .; CDR3aa: CASSLSFGGQPQHF; CDR3nt: TGTGCCAGCAGCTTGTCTTTTGGGGGACAGCCCCAGCATTTT
v_gene: TRBV6-6; d_gene: .; j_gene: TRBJ1-3; abundance: .; CDR3aa: CASSYEWSSGNTIYF; CDR3nt: TGTGCCAGCAGTTACGAATGGAGCTCTGGAAACACCATATATTTT
v_gene: TRBV11-2; d_gene: TRBD1; j_gene: TRBJ2-4; abundance: .; CDR3aa: CASSGAGTGFFGIQYF; CDR3nt: TGTGCCAGCAGCGGGGCCGGGACAGGGTTTTTTGGCATTCAGTACTTC
v_gene: TRBV24-1; d_gene: .; j_gene: TRBJ1-1; abundance: .; CDR3aa: CATGWGAGTEAFF; CDR3nt: TGTGCCACCGGCTGGGGGGCCGGCACTGAAGCTTTCTTT
v_gene: TRBV5-1; d_gene: .; j_gene: TRBJ2-7; abundance: few; CDR3aa: CASSLVQGSAYEQYF; CDR3nt: TGCGCCAGCAGCTTGGTTCAGGGGTCAGCCTACGAGCAGTACTTC
v_gene: TRBV6-5; d_gene: .; j_gene: TRBJ2-7; abundance: .; CDR3aa: CASSYKQTRDEQYF; CDR3nt: TGTGCCAGCAGCTATAAGCAGACTAGGGACGAGCAGTACTTC